This T cell receptor (beta chain) comes out of a study of regulatory T cells in long-lasting Graves disease. Study-level findings and limits: Reduced TCR diversity was observed in persistent Graves' patients versus newly diagnosed patients. Favored gene segments in persistent disease were TRBV28, TRBJ1-2 and TRBJ2-5.

Comment on this clonotype: Its antigen is undetermined.

Arm-PCR of CDR3 regions and iRepertoire HTBI primers were the basis on which TCR beta libraries were built. A single record per CDR3 protein comes from TCRdb applying MiXCR to the multiplex PCR reads. The sample lists about 420,000 distinct CDR3 sequences, 16% occurring once. Germline-derived CDR1 and CDR2 are MDHEN and SYDVKM. The CDR3 covers 16 residues. The J segment lost 2 bases and the V segment lost 3 bases, leaving 6 bases of the junction unmatched. Documented time point: newly diagnosed GD, antithyroid drugs for less than 3 months. RNA isolated from PBMCs was used to make the TCR library. The same sample was also used in a study of T cells in Graves' hyperthyroidism and ophthalmopathy. From that report: With a duration under 2 months, the hyperthyroidism was newly diagnosed in patients aged 18 to 65. Diagnostic assessment was based on clinical symptoms, serum thyroxine and TRAb, thyroid ultrasound and orbital computed tomography.

The sequencing used peripheral blood mononuclear cells (PBMCs), collected at new diagnosis, from a patient treated with antithyroid drugs. The rearrangement uses TRBV28 and TRBJ2-2, with 7 positions matching TRBD2. The TCR was taken from a woman between 18 and 29 years old with Graves disease. Written as DNA, the CDR3 is TGTGCCAGCAGTTTGGGCGGGAGACTCAACACCGGGGAGCTGTTTTTT. It yields the protein CASSLGGRLNTGELFF.